This T cell receptor (beta chain) was identified in a study of spatial heterogeneity in lung cancer. Study-level background: Median follow-up for sequenced PBMC samples was approximately 25 months after resection, when such samples existed. Sequence detection consistently recorded a greater number of beta-chain than alpha-chain sequences. Unique TCR and UMI combinations averaged more than ten appearances each in raw reads.

Every TCR cDNA molecule bore a unique molecular identifier. One entry per CDR3 protein, called by TCRdb with MiXCR from the 5' RACE reads. This table holds fewer than 25,000 distinct CDR3 sequences, around 9.6% found once. In its sample, this clonotype was seen a few times. The time point: blood at routine non-recurrence follow-up after resection. The TCR comes from a male donor with early-stage non-small cell lung cancer. Specimen: PBMCs, collected at follow-up.

The CDR3 here is CASGTFADTQYF. CDR3 coding DNA: TGTGCCAGTGGGACTTTTGCAGATACGCAGTATTTT. The rearrangement uses TRBV3-1 and TRBJ2-3; D is perhaps TRBD2 (6 bases). The CDR3 is 12 amino acids. V gave up 9 bases and J gave up 4 bases, with 11 bases separating them. Germline-derived CDR1 and CDR2 are LGHDT and YNNKEL (reference sequence).